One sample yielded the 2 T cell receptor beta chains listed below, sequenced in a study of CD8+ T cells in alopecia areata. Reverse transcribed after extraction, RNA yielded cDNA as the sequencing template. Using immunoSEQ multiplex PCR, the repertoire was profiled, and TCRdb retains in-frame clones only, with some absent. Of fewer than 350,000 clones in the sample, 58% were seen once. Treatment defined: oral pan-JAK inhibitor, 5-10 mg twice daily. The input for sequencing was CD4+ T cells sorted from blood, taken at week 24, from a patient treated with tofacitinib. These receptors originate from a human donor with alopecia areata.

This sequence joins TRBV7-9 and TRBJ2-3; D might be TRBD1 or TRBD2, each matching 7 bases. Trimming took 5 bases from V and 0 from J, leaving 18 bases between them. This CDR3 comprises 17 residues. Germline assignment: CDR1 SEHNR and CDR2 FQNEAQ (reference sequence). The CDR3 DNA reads TGTGCCAGCAGCCAGCGGGGACAGCACGCTAGCACAGATACGCAGTATTTT. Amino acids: CASSQRGQHASTDTQYF.

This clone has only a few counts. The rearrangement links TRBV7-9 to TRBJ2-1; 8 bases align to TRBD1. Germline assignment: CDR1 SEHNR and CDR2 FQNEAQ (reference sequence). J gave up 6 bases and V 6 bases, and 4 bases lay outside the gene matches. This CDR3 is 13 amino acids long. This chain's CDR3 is CASRADRGNEQFF. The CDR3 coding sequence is TGTGCCAGCAGAGCAGACAGGGGCAATGAGCAGTTCTTC.